A single sample gave rise to the 32 T cell receptor beta chains below, sequenced in a study of T cells in Graves' hyperthyroidism and ophthalmopathy. Authors of the study amplified TCR beta CDR3 regions from RNA transcripts. The HTBI set primed first-round TCR CDR3 RT-PCR. TCRdb reprocessed the multiplex PCR reads via MiXCR and lists one record per CDR3 protein. The repertoire has 650,000 to 850,000 distinct CDR3 sequences, about 17% of them found once; the top ten carry around 15%. Material for sequencing was blood. The receptors come from a woman aged 45 to 65 with Graves' hyperthyroidism that later progressed to Graves' ophthalmopathy.

The sample holds many counts of this clonotype. The V gene is TRBV12-3 or TRBV12-4, the J gene TRBJ2-3; TRBD2 might be the D (6 bases). This CDR3 has 14 amino acids. The ends were cut back, 6 bases at V and 0 bases at J, with 10 bases in the middle. The CDR3 sequence: CASRGSGSTDTQYF. CDR3 bases: TGTGCCAGCAGAGGCAGCGGGAGCACAGATACGCAGTATTTT.

This clonotype was found a few times. The chain is built from TRBV2 and TRBJ2-5, with 7 bases matching TRBD1. With V trimmed by 6 bases and J by 7 bases, 14 bases remained unmatched. Germline V CDR1 and CDR2: SNHLY, FYNNEI. This CDR3 region has 15 residues. The CDR3 spells CASRGTGTEIGTQYF. The CDR3 bases are TGTGCCAGCAGAGGTACCGGGACAGAAATTGGGACCCAGTACTTC.

This clonotype turned up a few times. This chain links TRBV27 with TRBJ2-1; 7 bases match TRBD1. From germline, CDR1 is MNHEY and CDR2 SMNVEV (reference sequence). This CDR3 comprises 15 residues. The junction had 8 bases not matched to a gene; V was cut back by 5 bases and J by 4 bases. The CDR3 sequence: CASSDRDSLYNEQFF. The CDR3 region has the DNA TGTGCCAGCAGTGACCGGGACAGCCTATACAATGAGCAGTTCTTC.

V and J are TRBV7-2 and TRBJ1-6; D call uncertain. This CDR3 is 19 amino acids long. Germline CDR1 reads SGHTA; CDR2 reads FQGNSA. V lost 1 base to trimming and J lost 0 bases, with 16 bases between them. The CDR3 loop is CASSLDDVRVSSYNSPLHF. The DNA for the CDR3 is TGTGCCAGCAGCTTAGACGACGTGCGCGTAAGCTCCTATAATTCACCCCTCCACTTT.

This rearrangement joins TRBV7-2 to TRBJ2-1; 7 bases are shared with TRBD2. Germline assignment: CDR1 SGHTA and CDR2 FQGNSA. V shed 2 bases, J shed 6 bases, and the junction held 7 bases outside the gene matches. The CDR3 loop spans 15 amino acids. The chain's CDR3 is CASSLRLAACNEQFF. The CDR3 DNA reads TGTGCCAGCAGCTTACGACTAGCTGCCTGCAATGAGCAGTTCTTC.

A few counts support this clonotype. The chain is built from TRBV20-1 and TRBJ2-7; 13 nucleotides agree with TRBD2. The ends lost 5 bases at V and 1 base at J; junction bases unmatched: 5. The germline V gene encodes CDR1 DFQATT and CDR2 SNEGSKA (reference sequence). The CDR3 sequence is 15 residues long. CDR3 loop: CSAGGGLAGSYEQYF. The CDR3, as DNA: TGCAGTGCTGGGGGGGGACTAGCGGGATCCTACGAGCAGTACTTC.

In this sample, this clonotype turned up many times. The genes are TRBV2 and TRBJ1-1; D possibly corresponds to TRBD1 (5 bases). The V gene lost 6 bases and the J gene lost 4 bases, with 15 bases spanning the gap. Germline V gene sequence: CDR1 SNHLY, CDR2 FYNNEI. CDR3 length equals 14 residues. CDR3 loop: CASRATGDLTEAFF. CDR3 coding DNA: TGTGCCAGCAGGGCCACAGGTGATCTCACTGAAGCTTTCTTT.

V gene TRBV10-3 combines with J gene TRBJ1-1; D unclear. V lost 8 bases and J lost 0, with 13 bases in between. Germline-derived CDR1 and CDR2 are ENHRY and SYGVKD. This CDR3 contains 14 residues. The DNA for the CDR3 is TGTGCCATCCGGACGGAGCGTATGAACACTGAAGCTTTCTTT. The encoded protein is CAIRTERMNTEAFF.

J is TRBJ2-3 and V is TRBV6-4, with 7 bases aligning to TRBD2. CDR1 and CDR2 (germline): MRHNA, SNTAGT. Trimming cost V 6 bases and J 6 bases; bases outside gene matches: 9. This CDR3 region has 14 residues. The CDR3 region is CASSGTFGGDTQYF. The CDR3 DNA sequence: TGTGCCAGCAGCGGGACTTTCGGGGGGGATACGCAGTATTTT.

The chain employs TRBV5-8 and TRBJ2-3; 8 bases map to TRBD2. The length of the CDR3 is 17 residues. Trimming cost V 0 bases and J 6 bases; bases outside gene matches: 12. The germline CDR1 and CDR2 sequences are SGHTS and YDEGEE. The CDR3 region is CASSLESGGAGEDTQYF. The DNA of the CDR3 is TGTGCCAGCAGCTTGGAGAGCGGAGGAGCGGGGGAGGATACGCAGTATTTT.

A remark on this clonotype: Since a much larger clone is just one base distant, this may be a read error. The chain uses TRBV24-1 and TRBJ1-1; D may be TRBD1 (5 bases). V lost 2 bases, J lost 3 bases, and 9 bases lay in between. This CDR3 is 14 amino acids long. Germline loops: CDR1 KGHDR, CDR2 SFDVKD. The DNA of the CDR3 is TGTGCCACCAGTGATTCACCAGGGTACACTGAAGCTTTCTTT. Its protein product is CATSDSPGYTEAFF.

This clonotype was detected many times. V and J are TRBV20-1 and TRBJ1-2; D ambiguous. The V end was cut by 1 base, the J end by 2 bases, with 11 bases between. The CDR3 is 14 amino acids. CDR1 is DFQATT, CDR2 SNEGSKA, per germline (reference sequence). CDR3: CSARAPDRNYGYTF. The CDR3 nucleotides are TGCAGTGCTAGAGCCCCGGACCGAAACTATGGCTACACCTTC.

This chain links TRBV30 with TRBJ2-7, with unresolved D. This CDR3 is 13 amino acids long. CDR1 is GTSNPN, CDR2 SVGIG, per germline (reference sequence). V was shortened by 2 bases and J by 3 bases, with 11 bases between the two germline ends. The CDR3 reads CAWSPDQNYEQYF. The CDR3 nucleotides read TGTGCCTGGAGTCCGGATCAGAACTACGAGCAGTACTTC.

The table lists this clonotype with many counts. The rearrangement uses TRBV20-1 and TRBJ1-2; D possibly corresponds to TRBD1 (6 bases). Trimming shortened V by 0 bases and J by 8 bases, and 19 bases separated the two germline ends. Germline assignment: CDR1 DFQATT and CDR2 SNEGSKA (reference sequence). The CDR3 is made up of 15 amino acids. The CDR3 here is CSARDNVRAGVGYTF. CDR3 DNA sequence: TGCAGTGCTAGAGATAACGTGCGGGCAGGGGTCGGCTACACCTTC.

This clonotype was counted only a few times. The chain is built from TRBV4-1 and TRBJ2-5; the D gene is possibly TRBD2 (6 bases). Germline lookup yields CDR1 MGHRA and CDR2 YSYEKL. The CDR3 is 15 residues long. The V gene lost 1 base and the J gene lost 2 bases, with 11 bases spanning the gap. CDR3 amino acids: CASSQGLAPQETQYF. CDR3 sequence (DNA): TGCGCCAGCAGCCAAGGGCTAGCGCCACAAGAGACCCAGTACTTC.

V is TRBV6-1 and J is TRBJ1-1, with D uncertain. The germline V gene has CDR1 MNHNS and CDR2 SASEGT. This CDR3 is built from 14 residues. Trimming took off 1 base at V and 5 bases at J, with 11 bases between the two ends. Here the CDR3 reads CASSEENWETEAFF. In DNA form, the CDR3 reads TGTGCCAGCAGTGAAGAAAATTGGGAAACTGAAGCTTTCTTT.

This clonotype was seen more than once but under ten times. V usage is TRBV14 and J usage is TRBJ1-1; D not certain. The CDR3 runs 16 residues. Per germline, CDR1 SGHDN and CDR2 FVKESK. V dropped 4 bases and J dropped 0 bases, with 15 bases sitting between them. The CDR3 coding sequence is TGTGCCAGCAGCCCGTTGTCTTACCGGGTGAACACTGAAGCTTTCTTT. As protein: CASSPLSYRVNTEAFF. Filled out from reference TRBV14 and TRBJ1-1, the complete variable domain reads EAGVTQFPSHSVIEKGQTVTLRCDPISGHDNLYWYRRVMGKEIKFLLHFVKESKQDESGMPNNRFLAERTGGTYSTLKVQPAELEDSGVYFCASSPLSYRVNTEAFFGQGTRLTVV.

The sample holds many counts of this clonotype. This sequence joins TRBV6-1 and TRBJ1-1; perhaps TRBD1 as D (5 bases). The V gene's germline CDR1 is MNHNS and CDR2 SASEGT. Trimming cost V 4 bases and J 1 base, with 16 bases left between them. The CDR3 loop spans 16 amino acids. The CDR3 is CASSARRAGSNTEAFF. The CDR3 DNA sequence: TGTGCCAGCAGTGCCCGGAGGGCAGGGTCGAACACTGAAGCTTTCTTT.

In its sample, this clonotype was seen a few times. J is TRBJ2-3 and V is TRBV6-1; the match to TRBD2 covers 7 bases. Trimming cost V 5 bases and J 5 bases; bases outside gene matches: 19. The germline V gene has CDR1 MNHNS and CDR2 SASEGT. The CDR3 loop spans 18 amino acids. CDR3 sequence (DNA): TGTGCCAGCAGTCCGATGGGACTGGGCGGGGGTAATGAAGATACGCAGTATTTT. Translating it yields CASSPMGLGGGNEDTQYF.

V and J are TRBV9 and TRBJ1-1; D possibly corresponds to TRBD1 (5 bases). Trimming took 2 bases from V and 6 from J, leaving 11 bases between them. This CDR3 has 13 residues. The germline gives CDR1 SGDLS, CDR2 YYNGEE. This chain's CDR3 is CASSVLGAAEAFF. DNA for the CDR3: TGTGCCAGCAGCGTTTTAGGGGCGGCTGAAGCTTTCTTT.

The V call is TRBV7-9, the J call TRBJ1-1, with TRBD1 matching over 9 bases. With V trimmed by 5 bases and J by 4 bases, 17 bases remained unmatched. The CDR3 extends over 18 amino acids. Germline V gene sequence: CDR1 SEHNR, CDR2 FQNEAQ (reference sequence). The DNA of the CDR3 is TGTGCCAGCAGCCTTCGAACCGGGACAGGGATCGTGAGCACTGAAGCTTTCTTT. Translation gives CASSLRTGTGIVSTEAFF.

On this clonotype: It may be a read error: a sequence one base away is much more abundant. This chain connects TRBV2 to TRBJ1-1; 7 bases align to TRBD1. Germline CDR1 reads SNHLY; CDR2 reads FYNNEI. This CDR3 contains 17 residues. The CDR3 region is CTSIGEGAVRENTEAFF. The CDR3 bases are TGTACCAGCATAGGGGAGGGGGCTGTCCGGGAGAACACTGAAGCTTTCTTT.

At least ten counts were recorded for this clonotype. The gene calls are TRBV11-2 and TRBJ2-5, with D perhaps matching TRBD1 (6 bases). V lost 2 bases, J lost 5 bases, and 18 bases lay in between. The CDR3 is made up of 16 amino acids. Germline assignment: CDR1 SGHAT and CDR2 FQNNGV. The CDR3 region is CASSLYGGFPGETQYF. The CDR3 DNA reads TGTGCCAGCAGCTTATATGGGGGCTTTCCCGGGGAGACCCAGTACTTC.

This clonotype was observed once. The chain combines TRBV27 with TRBJ1-4; D ambiguous. The CDR3 length is 15 residues. Trimming pared 2 bases from V and 3 bases from J, leaving 10 bases between. Germline V gives CDR1 MNHEY, CDR2 SMNVEV (reference sequence). The CDR3 DNA reads TGTGCCAGCAGTTTAGACCTGTCTGCTAATGAAAAACTGTTTTTT. It encodes CASSLDLSANEKLFF.

This clonotype was seen a few times. The V gene is TRBV6-2 or TRBV6-3, the J gene TRBJ1-5; D is unclear. The CDR3 has 13 amino acids. Trimming shortened V by 8 bases and J by 8 bases, and 16 bases separated the two germline ends. Germline V gene data show CDR1 as MNHEY and CDR2 as SVGEGT. The CDR3 nucleotides read TGTGCCAGCGAGGACGGCCTTTGGGAGCCCCAGCATTTT. This sequence encodes CASEDGLWEPQHF.

The rearrangement joins TRBV12-3 or TRBV12-4 to TRBJ2-5; possible D gene TRBD1, 6 bases. Trimming stripped 2 bases from V and 7 bases from J, with 11 bases between. The CDR3 runs 13 residues. The CDR3 bases are TGTGCCAGCAGTTTACACAGGGAAGGGACCCAGTACTTC. It translates to CASSLHREGTQYF.

This clonotype was detected only once. V usage is TRBV2 and J usage is TRBJ1-5, with a tentative D call TRBD1 (5 bases). The germline V gene has CDR1 SNHLY and CDR2 FYNNEI. The V and J ends lost 8 bases and 6 bases respectively, with 14 bases between them. This CDR3 is 13 amino acids long. As DNA, the CDR3 is TGTGCCAGCGGGGGGGATACCCCTCAGCCCCAGCATTTT. It codes for CASGGDTPQPQHF.

This clonotype was observed a few times. This chain joins TRBV20-1 and TRBJ1-5; no reliable D call. The CDR3 has 16 residues. From germline, CDR1 is DFQATT and CDR2 SNEGSKA (reference sequence). Trimming left V 0 bases short and J 2 bases short, with 14 bases between. The CDR3 region is CSAREGRLAGNQPQHF. Written as DNA, the CDR3 is TGCAGTGCTAGAGAAGGCAGACTGGCGGGCAATCAGCCCCAGCATTTT.

The CDR3 loop is CASSSIDLKSGNTIYF. DNA for the CDR3: TGTGCCAGCAGCTCGATCGACTTGAAGTCTGGAAACACCATATATTTT. V and J are TRBV7-9 and TRBJ1-3, with D hard to call. V dropped 4 bases and J dropped 1 base, with 14 bases sitting between them. Germline V gene sequence: CDR1 SEHNR, CDR2 FQNEAQ (reference sequence). CDR3 size: 16 residues.

This clonotype was seen a few times. This chain links TRBV19 with TRBJ1-5; no firm D call. V lost 0 bases, J lost 1 base, and 10 bases lay in between. CDR1 LNHDA and CDR2 SQIVND come from the germline V gene (reference sequence). The CDR3 is made up of 16 amino acids. The CDR3 DNA reads as TGTGCCAGTAGTATAGAGAACAGCTGGAGCAATCAGCCCCAGCATTTT. It codes for CASSIENSWSNQPQHF.

This clonotype has a count of ten or more. The V and J genes are TRBV20-1 and TRBJ2-1; no definite D call. Germline loops: CDR1 DFQATT, CDR2 SNEGSKA (reference sequence). The CDR3 spans 12 residues. V gave up 2 bases and J gave up 5 bases, with 7 bases separating them. CDR3 loop: CSARRPDNEQFF. CDR3 DNA: TGCAGTGCTAGACGACCGGACAATGAGCAGTTCTTC.

The V call is TRBV20-1, the J call TRBJ2-5; the D gene is possibly TRBD1 (5 bases). This CDR3 comprises 13 residues. CDR1 DFQATT and CDR2 SNEGSKA come from the germline V gene (reference sequence). Trimming shortened V by 2 bases and J by 4 bases, and 11 bases separated the two germline ends. The CDR3 DNA reads TGCAGTGCTAGACCTCCAGGGCCAGAGACCCAGTACTTC. Amino acids: CSARPPGPETQYF.